The table lists the clone carrying this T cell receptor (beta chain) with a few counts. What it binds is unknown. The data stem from a study of CD8 T cells in ankylosing spondylitis. Regarding the study as a whole: Significant enrichment of disease-linked clones was reported in matched ankylosing spondylitis synovial fluid. Ankylosing spondylitis blood appeared to carry a characteristic TCR beta motif of roughly 8 highly homologous variants. A number of the motif variants had already been described in reactive arthritis synovial fluid and blood. Disease-linked clones bore a CD8+ phenotype, appearing relatively rarely in peripheral blood.

TCR beta libraries were made by quantitative 5'-RACE with molecular barcodes. In TCRdb, the 5' RACE reads were re-called with MiXCR into one record per CDR3 protein. This sample carries 450,000 to 550,000 distinct CDR3 sequences, roughly 5.2% of them seen once, and the ten largest clones take around 3.4%. The clonotype comes from a male donor with ankylosing spondylitis. The sequenced sample consisted of blood, either unsorted or a sorted T cell fraction (not recorded which).

As DNA, the CDR3 is TGTGCCAGTAGTAACACCAGGTTCCTGATCCGCTCTGGGGCCAACGTCCTGACTTTC. It translates to CASSNTRFLIRSGANVLTF. The chain uses TRBV19 and TRBJ2-6; D not certain. The CDR3 runs 19 residues. Germline V gives CDR1 LNHDA, CDR2 SQIVND (reference sequence). V was shortened by 4 bases and J by 0 bases, with 19 bases between the two germline ends. The full variable domain, its missing parts supplied by reference TRBV19 and TRBJ2-6, is DGGITQSPKYLFRKEGQNVTLSCEQNLNHDAMYWYRQDPGQGLRLIYYSQIVNDFQKGDIAEGYSVSREKKESFPLTVTSAQKNPTAFYLCASSNTRFLIRSGANVLTFGAGSRLTVL.